The present TCR beta chain was sequenced within a study of OX40 agonist ivuxolimab in advanced cancers. Points from the study as a whole: Clonal expansion by week 6 occurred in CD4+ and CD8+ blood T cells (at 0.1 to 3.0 mg/kg).

This clone showed up just a few times. The antigen is unknown. Germline lookup yields CDR1 SGHTS and CDR2 YDEGEE. CDR3 length: 14 amino acids. V lost 4 bases, J lost 7 bases, and 15 bases lay in between. Sequencing used immunoSEQ multiplex PCR; TCRdb keeps in-frame clones, though not all of them. The profile shows 55,000 to 65,000 clones, around 87% of them singletons. The TCR sequence derives from an adult with an advanced solid tumor such as melanoma, head and neck, liver or kidney cancer. Sequenced here: CD4+ or CD8+ T cells sorted from blood, sampled in a trial of the OX40 agonist ivuxolimab. V gene TRBV5-8 combines with J gene TRBJ1-5; D perhaps matches TRBD1 (6 bases). In nucleotides, the CDR3 is TGTGCCAGCAGCACCTTCAGGGGAGGGCAGCCCCAGCATTTT. Protein sequence: CASSTFRGGQPQHF.